The 22 T cell receptor beta chains presented below share a single source sample, sequenced in a study of persistence of HIV-infected CD4 T cells. Antigens of these TCRs are unknown. Cells were stimulated with CMV-infected fibroblast lysates at 8 to 10 ug/mL. CD40L/CD69 double-negative CD45RO-high memory CD4+ T cells were collected. The immunoSEQ assay was version 4, run in survey mode. The data were produced by immunoSEQ multiplex PCR, yet TCRdb's version contains in-frame clones alone and is incomplete. The table shows some 48,000 clones, with about 81% occurring only once. The sequencing used CD4+ T cells sorted from PBMCs after 18-hour stimulation, collected from a patient who received antiretroviral therapy. All receptors derive from an adult man with HIV who was CMV-seropositive.

V and J are TRBV19 and TRBJ2-1; 9 nucleotides line up with TRBD1. CDR1 and CDR2 (germline): LNHDA, SQIVND (reference sequence). The CDR3 is 14 residues long. V trimming: 4 bases; J trimming: 7 bases; junction bases outside the gene matches: 5. Here the CDR3 DNA reads TGTGCCAGTAGTACCCGGGACAGGGAAAATGAGCAGTTCTTC. It translates to CASSTRDRENEQFF.

CDR3 DNA sequence: TGCAGTGCTAGTCCGCCGGGACTAGCGACCTCCTACAATGAGCAGTTCTTC. Translated, it gives CSASPPGLATSYNEQFF. The chain combines TRBV20-1 with TRBJ2-1; 10 nucleotides match TRBD2. The germline CDR1 and CDR2 sequences are DFQATT and SNEGSKA (reference sequence). This CDR3 is 17 amino acids long. V gave up 3 bases and J gave up 0 bases; unmatched junction bases: 8.

V and J are TRBV20-1 and TRBJ1-3; D not certain. In germline, CDR1 is DFQATT, CDR2 SNEGSKA (reference sequence). Trimming cost V 5 bases and J 2 bases, with 4 bases left between them. There are 11 residues in the CDR3. The CDR3 DNA reads TGCAGTGCTCACACTGGAAACACCATATATTTT. It is translated as CSAHTGNTIYF.

This chain links TRBV12-3 or TRBV12-4 with TRBJ1-3; possibly TRBD1 for D (5 bases). Trimming left V 3 bases short and J 8 bases short, with 5 bases between. The CDR3 totals 11 residues. CDR3 DNA: TGTGCCAGCAGTTTGGGGGACACCATATATTTT. Translated, it gives CASSLGDTIYF.

This rearrangement joins TRBV7-6 to TRBJ2-5; D is uncertain. Germline V CDR1 and CDR2: SGHVS, FNYEAQ. The CDR3 has 13 residues. Trimming stripped 2 bases from V and 4 bases from J, with 8 bases between. The CDR3 region has the DNA TGTGCCAGCAGCTTACAACAGAGAGAGACCCAGTACTTC. Translated: CASSLQQRETQYF.

The rearrangement joins TRBV30 to TRBJ1-6; D gene uncertain. Germline CDR1 GTSNPN, CDR2 SVGIG (reference sequence). V lost 7 bases to trimming and J lost 10 bases, with 2 bases between them. CDR3 length: 8 amino acids. For the CDR3, the DNA is TGTGCCTCGTCACCCCTCCACTTT. This translates into CASSPLHF.

This clone was counted only a few times. The rearrangement joins TRBV3-1 (or the pseudogene TRBV3-2) to TRBJ2-7; 10 bases line up with TRBD1. Germline loops: CDR1 LGHDT, CDR2 YNNKEL (reference sequence). CDR3 length equals 18 residues. V was pared by 1 base and J by 0 bases, with 9 bases of the junction left unmatched. Here the CDR3 DNA reads TGTGCCAGCAGCCAAGCGCTATTCAGGACAGGGGGCTCCTACGAGCAGTACTTC. Protein: CASSQALFRTGGSYEQYF.

This sequence joins TRBV7-9 and TRBJ2-3, with TRBD1 matching 9 bases. V lost 1 base, J lost 0 bases, and 5 bases stayed unmatched. The germline gives CDR1 SEHNR, CDR2 FQNEAQ (reference sequence). This CDR3 has 17 amino acids. The CDR3 loop reads CASSLGLGQGSTDTQYF. CDR3 DNA sequence: TGTGCCAGCAGCTTAGGTTTAGGACAGGGGAGCACAGATACGCAGTATTTT.

The chain combines TRBV30 with TRBJ2-3; TRBD2 aligns across 7 bases. The germline gives CDR1 GTSNPN, CDR2 SVGIG (reference sequence). V was pared by 3 bases and J by 0 bases, with 9 bases of the junction left unmatched. The CDR3 totals 16 residues. CDR3 sequence: CAWSARLAASTDTQYF. The CDR3 bases are TGTGCCTGGAGCGCTCGACTAGCAGCTAGCACAGATACGCAGTATTTT.

This chain uses TRBV19 with TRBJ1-2; D may be TRBD1 (5 bases). CDR3 size: 15 residues. Per the germline V gene, CDR1 is LNHDA and CDR2 is SQIVND (reference sequence). The V end lost 1 base, the J end lost 5 bases, and 14 bases lay between the germline ends. CDR3 bases: TGTGCCAGTAGTATAGGGTTGCAGGGAAAATATGGCTACACCTTC. Protein sequence: CASSIGLQGKYGYTF. Full variable domain (outside the CDR3, taken from reference TRBV19 and TRBJ1-2): DGGITQSPKYLFRKEGQNVTLSCEQNLNHDAMYWYRQDPGQGLRLIYYSQIVNDFQKGDIAEGYSVSREKKESFPLTVTSAQKNPTAFYLCASSIGLQGKYGYTFGSGTRLTVV.

The V call is TRBV19, the J call TRBJ1-2, with TRBD1 as a possible D gene (5 bases). The CDR3 has 15 residues. Trimming pared 5 bases from V and 4 bases from J, leaving 17 bases between. Per germline, CDR1 LNHDA and CDR2 SQIVND (reference sequence). The CDR3, as DNA: TGTGCCAGTAGTCCCTCCTGGGGGGGGTTCTATGGCTACACCTTC. This codes for CASSPSWGGFYGYTF.

V and J are TRBV13 and TRBJ2-6; possibly TRBD1 for D (7 bases). Germline V CDR1 and CDR2: PRHDT, FYEKMQ (reference sequence). The CDR3 extends over 20 amino acids. Trimming cost V 5 bases and J 0 bases, with 23 bases left between them. CDR3 sequence reads: CASSATTEGQISSGANVLTF. CDR3 sequence (DNA): TGTGCCAGCAGCGCGACGACGGAGGGACAGATCAGCTCTGGGGCCAACGTCCTGACTTTC.

This clone was counted only a few times. This sequence joins TRBV30 and TRBJ2-3, with D possibly called TRBD1 or TRBD2 (5 bases each). Germline values: CDR1 GTSNPN, CDR2 SVGIG (reference sequence). This CDR3 has 15 amino acids. V was cut by 3 bases and J by 0 bases, with 13 bases left in between. CDR3: CAWSRDGRSTDTQYF. CDR3 DNA sequence: TGTGCCTGGAGCAGGGACGGTCGTAGCACAGATACGCAGTATTTT.

The V gene is TRBV12-3 or TRBV12-4, the J gene TRBJ1-3, with D hard to call. The ends were cut back, 6 bases at V and 4 bases at J, with 10 bases in the middle. The length of the CDR3 is 13 residues. CDR3 amino acids: CASSLIAGNTIYF. The CDR3 DNA is TGTGCCAGCAGCCTTATAGCGGGAAACACCATATATTTT.

The V call is TRBV27, the J call TRBJ1-2, with 8 bases that match TRBD1. This CDR3 has 16 residues. Germline V gene lookup returns CDR1 MNHEY and CDR2 SMNVEV (reference sequence). After removal of 5 bases from V and 3 bases from J, the junction contained 11 bases not matched to a gene. CDR3 amino acids: CASSKRTGQRDYGYTF. CDR3 DNA: TGTGCCAGCAGTAAAAGGACAGGGCAAAGAGACTATGGCTACACCTTC.

The chain employs TRBV3-1 (or the pseudogene TRBV3-2) and TRBJ2-7, with no clear D. Trimming stripped 4 bases from V and 1 base from J, with 5 bases between. Germline CDR1 and CDR2: LGHDT and YNNKEL (reference sequence). CDR3 length: 12 residues. CDR3 in DNA: TGTGCCAGCAGCCGCCTGTCCTACGAGCAGTACTTC. As protein: CASSRLSYEQYF.

The chain couples TRBV11-3 to TRBJ2-2; a possible D gene is TRBD1 (5 bases). The CDR3 spans 12 residues. The V gene's germline CDR1 is SGHNT and CDR2 YENEEA. Between the trimmed V and J ends, which lost 5 bases and 5 bases, there was a span of 6 bases. This CDR3 reads CASSPGTGELFF. The CDR3 DNA is TGTGCCAGCAGCCCAGGGACCGGGGAGCTGTTTTTT.

DNA of the CDR3: TGTGCCTGGAGCGCCGACAGAGCCTACGAGCAGTACTTC. Amino acid sequence: CAWSADRAYEQYF. The chain has TRBV30 and TRBJ2-7; D perhaps matches TRBD1 (5 bases). CDR3 length: 13 amino acids. Deletions cut 3 bases from V and 2 bases from J, with 11 bases between. Germline loops: CDR1 GTSNPN, CDR2 SVGIG (reference sequence).

The chain carries TRBV7-2 and TRBJ2-7, with D possibly being TRBD1 (6 bases). The CDR3 contains 18 residues. Trimming left V 0 bases short and J 0 bases short, with 18 bases between. CDR1 SGHTA and CDR2 FQGNSA come from the germline V gene. CDR3 residues: CASSLAQGQGTSSYEQYF. In DNA, the CDR3 is TGTGCCAGCAGCTTAGCGCAAGGGCAGGGGACATCCTCCTACGAGCAGTACTTC.

The chain joins TRBV7-8 to TRBJ2-7; 10 bases agree with TRBD2. CDR1 is SGHVS, CDR2 FQNEAQ, per germline. CDR3 length equals 16 residues. The V gene end was trimmed by 1 base and the J gene end by 1 base; junction bases not matched to a gene: 4. In DNA form, the CDR3 reads TGTGCCAGCAGCTTAGGTCTAGCGGGAGCGTCCTACGAGCAGTACTTC. The encoded protein is CASSLGLAGASYEQYF.

The chain combines TRBV29-1 with TRBJ2-4; 7 nucleotides match TRBD2. Per germline, CDR1 SQVTM and CDR2 ANQGSEA. The CDR3 covers 20 residues. With 5 bases clipped from V and 0 bases from J, the junction kept 22 bases outside the gene matches. The CDR3: CSVTRVEGTTITLAKNIQYF. The CDR3 nucleotides read TGCAGCGTTACGCGGGTGGAAGGGACTACCATTACTCTAGCCAAAAACATTCAGTACTTC.

The V gene is TRBV10-3, the J gene TRBJ1-1, with 8 bases lining up with TRBD1. V lost 3 bases and J lost 4; bases outside the gene matches: 7. The CDR3 contains 15 residues. Germline V gives CDR1 ENHRY, CDR2 SYGVKD. CDR3 loop: CAISEQGGTGTEAFF. DNA for the CDR3: TGTGCCATCAGTGAACAGGGGGGTACGGGCACTGAAGCTTTCTTT.